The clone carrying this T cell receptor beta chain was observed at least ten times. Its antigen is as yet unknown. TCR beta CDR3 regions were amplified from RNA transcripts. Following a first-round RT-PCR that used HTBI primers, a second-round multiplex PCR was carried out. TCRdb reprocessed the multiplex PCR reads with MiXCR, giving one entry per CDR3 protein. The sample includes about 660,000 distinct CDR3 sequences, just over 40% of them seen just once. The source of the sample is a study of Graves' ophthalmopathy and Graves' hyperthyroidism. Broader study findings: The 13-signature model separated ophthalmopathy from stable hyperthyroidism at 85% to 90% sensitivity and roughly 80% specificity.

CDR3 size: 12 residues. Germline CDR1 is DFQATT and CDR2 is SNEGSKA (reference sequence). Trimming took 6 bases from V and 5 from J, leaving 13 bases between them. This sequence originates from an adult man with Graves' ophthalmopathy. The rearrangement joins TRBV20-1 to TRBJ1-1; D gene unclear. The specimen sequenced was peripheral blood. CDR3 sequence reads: CSAFKRETEAFF. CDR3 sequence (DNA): TGCAGTGCATTCAAACGCGAAACTGAAGCTTTCTTT.